The rows below give T cell receptor beta chains drawn from one sample of a study of blood T cell repertoires in COVID-19. Profiling relied on immunoSEQ multiplex PCR, and the TCRdb table lists in-frame clones only, not all of them. Counted here are some 180,000 clones, more than 80% occurring once; the ten biggest clones make up roughly 6%. The specimen was PBMCs or T cells enriched from blood (not recorded which). The receptor set was obtained from a man aged 40-49 years who had recovered from COVID-19. The conserved cysteine and the conserved F or W are not part of the CDR3 here. Each record gives: J gene, CDR3 length, V gene, CDR3 protein.

TRBJ1-2 10 TRBV28 ASSLLNYGYT
TRBJ1-1 11 TRBV10-1 ASTSGQNTEAF
TRBJ1-2 11 TRBV14 ASRAGGDYGYT
TRBJ2-3 18 TRBV4-2 ASSQVLPKGTGGGSDTQY
TRBJ1-1 14 TRBV5-1 ASSSSTPGLNTEAF
TRBJ2-4 13 TRBV28 ASSLAGESKNIQY
TRBJ1-2 9 TRBV28 ASRRDYGYT
TRBJ1-1 11 TRBV30 AWSVSGITEAF
TRBJ1-5 12 TRBV6-5 ASSYGLGVQPQH
TRBJ1-1 11 TRBV7-2 ASSLVRGGEAF
TRBJ2-1 13 TRBV5-3 ARSLLGRGNNEQF
TRBJ2-3 11 TRBV19 ASNRGRTDTQY
TRBJ2-7 12 TRBV19 ASRRDRVSYEQY
TRBJ2-3 13 TRBV11-2 ASSLVGWREVPQY
TRBJ1-1 11 TRBV27 ASSMGDRMEAF
TRBJ1-3 12 TRBV7-8 ASSPSLVENTIY
TRBJ2-7 14 TRBV27 ASSYSGTGFTYEQY
TRBJ2-1 13 TRBV5-1 ASGANSGSYNEQF
TRBJ1-3 14 TRBV11-3 ASSFHGGTSGNTIY
TRBJ1-5 10 TRBV14 ASSQAAGEMH
TRBJ2-5 11 TRBV29-1 SVGGGRQETQY
TRBJ1-5 13 TRBV27 ASSPNRISNQPQH
TRBJ2-7 11 TRBV2 ASRETFTYEQY
TRBJ2-5 13 TRBV4-2 ASTQTSGGQETQY
TRBJ1-3 12 TRBV19 ASGHRNSGNTIY
TRBJ1-1 13 TRBV9 ASSSRTGGITEAF
TRBJ1-5 10 TRBV23-1 ASSRGNQPQH
TRBJ1-5 14 TRBV19 ASRIGGTGVGQPQH
TRBJ1-2 13 TRBV30 AWSVGEGGNYGYT
TRBJ2-1 14 TRBV5-1 ASSPFFREQYNEQF
TRBJ2-4 14 TRBV3-1/TRBV3-2 ASSLAPSSPRDIQY
TRBJ2-2 11 TRBV5-4 ASSLAGTGELF
TRBJ1-1 12 TRBV4-1 ASSHPGLDTEAF
TRBJ2-1 14 TRBV7-2 ASSPLGGPSYNEQF
TRBJ1-1 9 TRBV28 ASSFSGVAF
TRBJ1-2 11 TRBV10-1 ASSSDRGRGYT
TRBJ2-5 14 TRBV11-2 ASSYTTQPGWETQY
TRBJ2-6 13 TRBV7-7 ASSPTSGGANVLT
TRBJ2-7 9 TRBV5-1 ASSSVNEQY
TRBJ2-5 11 TRBV9 ASSVGSLETQY
TRBJ1-5 13 TRBV19 ASMTYRAGNQPQH
TRBJ1-5 10 TRBV28 ASNTPNQPQH
TRBJ2-2 15 TRBV13 ASSHAVGGAGTGELF
TRBJ1-1 11 TRBV7-9 ASSPGLNTEAF
TRBJ2-5 14 TRBV5-4 ASSSGTGGEGETQY
TRBJ1-2 13 TRBV28 ASSPDRALNYGYT
TRBJ1-1 11 TRBV20-1 SASGRMNTEAF
TRBJ1-4 9 TRBV7-9 ASSLEGRVF
TRBJ2-5 13 TRBV2 ASRSPTGISETQY
TRBJ1-6 13 TRBV6-5 ASSTTGRGDSPLH
TRBJ1-2 13 TRBV27 ASSLWSDSNYGYT
TRBJ2-1 9 TRBV20-1 SARSGTGQF
TRBJ1-4 13 TRBV28 AISTTAATNEKLF